This TCR beta chain is drawn from a study of CD8+CD57+ T cells in acquired aplastic anemia. CDR3 length: 16 residues. Trimming pared 7 bases from V and 0 bases from J, leaving 15 bases between. Germline lookup yields CDR1 SNHLY and CDR2 FYNNEI. All patients picked for sequencing had shown, by flow cytometry, an expansion of CD8+CD57+ cells. The patients, all of them, had severe acquired aplastic anemia. Untreated patients provided the blood samples, with no therapy given before sampling. At least ten counts were recorded for this clonotype. TCR beta VDJ combinations and CDR3 sequences were profiled from genomic DNA. TCRdb ran MiXCR on the reads and lists one entry per CDR3 protein. The profile shows 450,000 to 600,000 distinct CDR3 sequences, around 30% of them singletons.

The sequenced sample was sorted CD4+, CD8+, or CD8+CD57+ T cells (not recorded which) from PBMCs. J is TRBJ1-4 and V is TRBV2; the D is unclear. This TCR was recovered from a human donor with aplastic anemia. The CDR3 is CASTLGPGATNEKLFF. The CDR3, as DNA: TGTGCCAGCACCCTAGGCCCAGGCGCAACTAATGAAAAACTGTTTTTT.